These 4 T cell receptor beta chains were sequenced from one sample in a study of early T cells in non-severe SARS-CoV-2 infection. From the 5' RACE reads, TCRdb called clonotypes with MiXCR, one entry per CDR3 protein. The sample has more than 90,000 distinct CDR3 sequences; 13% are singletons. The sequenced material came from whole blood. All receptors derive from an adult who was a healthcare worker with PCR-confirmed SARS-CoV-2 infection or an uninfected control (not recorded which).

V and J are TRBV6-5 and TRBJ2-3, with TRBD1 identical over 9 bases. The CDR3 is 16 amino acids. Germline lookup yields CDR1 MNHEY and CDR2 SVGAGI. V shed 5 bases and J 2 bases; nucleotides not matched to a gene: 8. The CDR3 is CASSHAGTGITDTQYF. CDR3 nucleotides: TGTGCCAGCAGTCACGCCGGGACAGGGATCACAGATACGCAGTATTTT.

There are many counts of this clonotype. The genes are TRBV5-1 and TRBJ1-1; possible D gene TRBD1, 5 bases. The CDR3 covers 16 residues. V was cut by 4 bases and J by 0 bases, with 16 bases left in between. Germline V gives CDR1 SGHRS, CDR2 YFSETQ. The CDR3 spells CASSLLATGLNTEAFF. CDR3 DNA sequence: TGCGCCAGCAGCCTTTTGGCTACAGGTTTGAACACTGAAGCTTTCTTT.

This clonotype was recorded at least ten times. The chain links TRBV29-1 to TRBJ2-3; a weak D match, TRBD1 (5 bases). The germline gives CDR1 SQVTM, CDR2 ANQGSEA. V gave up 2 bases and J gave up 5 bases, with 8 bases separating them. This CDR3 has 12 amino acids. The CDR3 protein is CSVEQGVDTQYF. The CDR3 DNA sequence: TGCAGCGTTGAACAGGGCGTAGATACGCAGTATTTT.

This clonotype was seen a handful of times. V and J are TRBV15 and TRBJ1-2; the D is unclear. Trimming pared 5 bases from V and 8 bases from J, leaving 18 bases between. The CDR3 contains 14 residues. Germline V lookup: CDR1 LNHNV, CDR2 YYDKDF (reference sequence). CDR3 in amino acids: CATSGLVLLEGYTF. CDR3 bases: TGTGCCACCAGCGGGCTCGTGTTATTAGAAGGCTACACCTTC. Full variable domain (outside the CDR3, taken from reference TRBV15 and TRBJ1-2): DAMVIQNPRYQVTQFGKPVTLSCSQTLNHNVMYWYQQKSSQAPKLLFHYYDKDFNNEADTPDNFQSRRPNTSFCFLDIRSPGLGDTAMYLCATSGLVLLEGYTFGSGTRLTVV.